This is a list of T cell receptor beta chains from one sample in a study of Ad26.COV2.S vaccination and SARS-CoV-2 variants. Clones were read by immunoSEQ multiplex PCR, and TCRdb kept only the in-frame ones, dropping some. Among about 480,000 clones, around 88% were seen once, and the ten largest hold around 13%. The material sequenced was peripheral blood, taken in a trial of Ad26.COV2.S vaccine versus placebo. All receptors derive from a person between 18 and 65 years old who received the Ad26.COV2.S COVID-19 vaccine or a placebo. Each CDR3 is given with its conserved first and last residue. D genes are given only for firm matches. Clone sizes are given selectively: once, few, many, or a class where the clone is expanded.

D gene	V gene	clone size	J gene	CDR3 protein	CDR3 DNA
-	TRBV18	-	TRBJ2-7	CASSAGTGEQYF	TGTGCCAGCTCAGCAGGGACTGGCGAGCAGTACTTC
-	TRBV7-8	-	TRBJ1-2	CASSLRQNYGYTF	TGTGCCAGCAGCTTAAGGCAAAACTATGGCTACACCTTC
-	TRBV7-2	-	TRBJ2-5	CASSFMVHETQYF	TGTGCCAGCAGCTTCATGGTTCACGAGACCCAGTACTTC
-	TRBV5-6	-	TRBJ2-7	CASSLLIEGGQDEQYF	TGTGCCAGCAGCTTGTTAATAGAAGGGGGGCAGGACGAGCAGTACTTC
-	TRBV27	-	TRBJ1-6	CASTNGGGRSSPLHF	TGTGCCAGCACTAATGGGGGCGGAAGGAGTTCACCCCTCCACTTT
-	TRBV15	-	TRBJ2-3	CATSRPTVDTQYF	TGTGCCACCAGCAGACCAACCGTAGATACGCAGTATTTT
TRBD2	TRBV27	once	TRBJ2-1	CASSSPLAGGEQFF	TGTGCCAGCAGTTCCCCCTTAGCGGGGGGTGAGCAGTTCTTC
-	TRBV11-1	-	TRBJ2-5	CASSLGLGVTQYF	TGTGCCAGCAGCTTGGGGCTCGGGGTGACCCAGTACTTC
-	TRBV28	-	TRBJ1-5	CASWTANQPQHF	TGTGCCAGCTGGACAGCTAATCAGCCCCAGCATTTT
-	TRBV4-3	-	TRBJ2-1	CASSQDTGATYNEQFF	TGCGCCAGCAGCCAAGATACGGGAGCGACCTACAATGAGCAGTTCTTC
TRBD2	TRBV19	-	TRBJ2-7	CASSTGGRAKYEQYF	TGTGCCAGTAGTACGGGGGGGCGGGCCAAATACGAGCAGTACTTC
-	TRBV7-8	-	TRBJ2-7	CASSQRTGLLGQYF	TGTGCCAGCAGCCAACGAACAGGCCTCCTGGGGCAGTACTTC
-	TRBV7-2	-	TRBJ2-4	CASSLAQAKNIQYF	TGTGCCAGCAGCTTAGCCCAAGCCAAAAACATTCAGTACTTC
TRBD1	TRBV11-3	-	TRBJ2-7	CASSPGGTGGNYEQYF	TGTGCCAGCAGCCCAGGTGGGACAGGGGGGAACTACGAGCAGTACTTC
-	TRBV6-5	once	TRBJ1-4	CASSFHMATNEKLFF	TGTGCCAGCAGTTTCCACATGGCAACTAATGAAAAACTGTTTTTT
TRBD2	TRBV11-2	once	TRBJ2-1	CASSLPNGLAGDFSNEQFF	TGTGCCAGCAGCCTCCCAAATGGACTAGCGGGGGATTTTAGCAATGAGCAGTTCTTC
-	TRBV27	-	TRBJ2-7	CASSPYEQYF	TGTGCCAGCAGTCCTTACGAGCAGTACTTC
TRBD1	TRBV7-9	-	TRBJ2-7	CASSLDGQDSPF	TGTGCCAGCAGCTTAGACGGACAGGACTCGCCCTTC
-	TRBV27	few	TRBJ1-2	CASSSPTGSGYTF	TGTGCCAGCAGTTCGCCTACGGGGAGCGGCTACACCTTC
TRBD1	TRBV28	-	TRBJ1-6	CASSLGDRSSSPLHF	TGTGCCAGCAGTTTGGGGGACAGGTCGAGTTCACCCCTCCACTTT
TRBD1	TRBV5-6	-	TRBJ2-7	CASSPTGQGFYEQYF	TGTGCCAGCAGCCCCACGGGACAGGGATTCTACGAGCAGTACTTC